This TCR beta chain appears in the sequencing data of a study of blood T cells in healthy people across ages. This CDR3 has 15 residues. Germline values: CDR1 MNHNS, CDR2 SASEGT. With a J-beta primer mix and a sample-barcoded 5' primer, a second PCR ran about 6 to 11 cycles. A single record per CDR3 protein comes from TCRdb applying MiXCR to the 5' RACE reads. The data show 660,000 or so distinct CDR3 sequences, around 54% seen once. Remarks on this clonotype: A read error may account for a junction end that differs from germline.

The chain uses TRBV6-1 and TRBJ1-5; D may be TRBD1 (5 bases). The sequencing sample was made of blood. This TCR was sampled from a man in his sixties in good health. For the CDR3, the DNA is TGTGCCAGCAGTGCTCTCCGGAGGGGCAAGCAGCCCCAGCATTTT. Translated, it gives CASSALRRGKQPQHF.